This T cell receptor (beta chain) was sequenced for a study of T cells in Graves' hyperthyroidism and ophthalmopathy. At the level of the study: Blood from the periphery was taken at initial diagnosis, before any treatment.

Amplification of TCR beta CDR3 regions was performed using RNA transcripts as template. Using the HTBI primer set, a first-round RT-PCR was run on the TCR CDR3. TCRdb reprocessed the multiplex PCR reads via MiXCR and lists one record per CDR3 protein. The sample lists 300,000 to 400,000 distinct CDR3 sequences; around 20% were seen once. The table lists this clonotype with many counts. Its antigen remains unknown. Those patients with uncontrolled infection, other autoimmune disease, pregnancy or lactation were excluded. PBMCs came from about 10 ml fresh peripheral blood. Study-level points and caveats: A model of 13 V-J features distinguished ophthalmopathy from stable hyperthyroidism.

Germline V gene lookup returns CDR1 MDHEN and CDR2 SYDVKM. Trimming shortened V by 10 bases and J by 9 bases, and 19 bases separated the two germline ends. The CDR3 totals 13 residues. Source material: blood. The gene calls are TRBV28 and TRBJ2-1; unclear D gene. The sequence was collected from a woman aged 50 to 60 with Graves' hyperthyroidism. CDR3 loop: CATLPGTGREQFF. The CDR3 DNA reads as TGTGCCACCCTCCCGGGCACGGGTCGTGAGCAGTTCTTC.